Reported below is one TCR beta chain. Its cognate antigen is unknown. CDR3 length: 14 residues. Germline loops: CDR1 SEHNR, CDR2 FQNEAQ (reference sequence). Trimming removed 5 bases from V and 1 base from J, with 9 bases in between. Random hexamers were used to reverse transcribe the RNA input (about 0.5 to 1 ug). TCRdb processed the immunoSEQ multiplex PCR reads anew with MiXCR; each CDR3 protein has one entry. The table lists approximately 100,000 distinct CDR3 sequences, approximately 91% of them singletons. This record belongs to a study of CD8 T cells in Susac syndrome. General study points: The authors acknowledged that their TCR sequencing and HLA analysis involved a relatively small number of individuals.

This sequence was found in a human donor in good health. This chain links TRBV7-9 with TRBJ1-5; D is uncertain. Source material: CD4+ T cells from PBMCs. As DNA, the CDR3 is TGTGCCAGCAGCCCCCCCGGGAGCAATCAGCCCCAGCATTTT. Protein product: CASSPPGSNQPQHF.